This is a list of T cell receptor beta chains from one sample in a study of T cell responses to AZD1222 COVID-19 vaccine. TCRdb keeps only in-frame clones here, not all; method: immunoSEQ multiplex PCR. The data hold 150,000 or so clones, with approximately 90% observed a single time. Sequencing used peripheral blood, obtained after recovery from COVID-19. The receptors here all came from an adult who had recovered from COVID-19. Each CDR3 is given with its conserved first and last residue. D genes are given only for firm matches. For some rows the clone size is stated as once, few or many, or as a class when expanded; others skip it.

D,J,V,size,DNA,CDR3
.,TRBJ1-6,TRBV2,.,TGTGCCAGCAGTGTACAGCTAAATTCACCCCTCCACTTT,CASSVQLNSPLHF
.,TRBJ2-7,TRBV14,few,TGTGCCAGCAGCCAAGATGACCTCTACGAGCAGTACTTC,CASSQDDLYEQYF
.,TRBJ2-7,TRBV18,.,TGTGCCAGCTCACCACAGAGAAACTACGAGCAGTACTTC,CASSPQRNYEQYF
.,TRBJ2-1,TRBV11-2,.,TGTGCCAGCAGCCTAGTAACAGGGTCGTGGGAGCAGTTCTTC,CASSLVTGSWEQFF
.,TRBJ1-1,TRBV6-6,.,TGTGCCAGCTACTCAGTAGGGACGCGGAACACTGAAGCTTTCTTT,CASYSVGTRNTEAFF
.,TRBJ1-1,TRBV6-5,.,TGTGCCAGTCGGGCTTTCGGGGGGAGCACTGAAGCTTTCTTT,CASRAFGGSTEAFF
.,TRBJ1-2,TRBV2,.,TGTGCCAGCAGTGACTCTGGATATGGCTACACCTTC,CASSDSGYGYTF
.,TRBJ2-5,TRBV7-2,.,TGTGCCAGCAGCTCGGCCAGTGCGATCCAAGAGACCCAGTACTTC,CASSSASAIQETQYF
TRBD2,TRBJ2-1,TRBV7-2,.,TGTGCCAGCAGCAGAGATACGGGGGGGAATGAGCAGTTCTTC,CASSRDTGGNEQFF
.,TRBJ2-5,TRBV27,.,TGTGCCAGCAGTTACAGATACCAAGAGACCCAGTACTTC,CASSYRYQETQYF
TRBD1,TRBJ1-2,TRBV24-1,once,TGTGCCACCAGTTCCCTGGACAGGGTTGGTGGCTACACCTTC,CATSSLDRVGGYTF
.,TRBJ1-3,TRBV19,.,TGTGCCAGTAGTATATCATCCCTCTCTGGAAACACCATATATTTT,CASSISSLSGNTIYF
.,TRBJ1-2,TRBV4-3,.,TGCGCCAGCAGCCAAGTAGGCCACCCCTATGGCTACACCTTC,CASSQVGHPYGYTF
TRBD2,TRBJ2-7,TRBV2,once,TGTGCCAGCATAGGGCGGATACTAGCGGGGGTCTCCTACGAGCAGTACTTC,CASIGRILAGVSYEQYF
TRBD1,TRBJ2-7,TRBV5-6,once,TGTGCCAGCAGCTCCACAGGGGGCTACGAGCAGTACTTC,CASSSTGGYEQYF
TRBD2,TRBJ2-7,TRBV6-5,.,TGTGCCAGCGGGCGAGCGGGGACCTACGAGCAGTACTTC,CASGRAGTYEQYF
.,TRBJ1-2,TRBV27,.,TGTGCCAGCAGTTTCTCCGCGAACTTACAGGGCAGCGGCTACACCTTC,CASSFSANLQGSGYTF
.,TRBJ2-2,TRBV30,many,TGTGCCTGGAGTGTACGTGAGCACACCGGGGAGCTGTTTTTT,CAWSVREHTGELFF
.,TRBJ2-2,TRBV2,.,TGTGCCAGCGTACGTTGGCAGGGTTCCGGGGAGCTGTTTTTT,CASVRWQGSGELFF
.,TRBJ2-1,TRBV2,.,TGTGCCAGCAGTGATAGGGGGGGGGAGCAGTTCTTC,CASSDRGGEQFF
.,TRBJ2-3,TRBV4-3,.,TGCGCCAGCAGCCAGGGCCGTGGTCCTAGCACAGATACGCAGTATTTT,CASSQGRGPSTDTQYF
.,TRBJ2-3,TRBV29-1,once,TGCAGCGTTGGGGGTGACACAGATACGCAGTATTTT,CSVGGDTDTQYF
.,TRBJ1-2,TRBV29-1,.,TGCAGCGGCGATGGCTACACCTTC,CSGDGYTF
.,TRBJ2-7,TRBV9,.,TGTGCCAGCAGCGTAGATGGCAGAACCTACGAGCAGTACTTC,CASSVDGRTYEQYF
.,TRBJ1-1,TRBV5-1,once,TGCGCCAGCAGCTTGAGTGGGAGTGATAACACTGAAGCTTTCTTT,CASSLSGSDNTEAFF
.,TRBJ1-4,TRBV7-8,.,TGTGCCAGCAGCTCCCGCAGGGTACCTGAAAAACTGTTTTTT,CASSSRRVPEKLFF
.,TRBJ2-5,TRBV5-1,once,TGCGCCAGCAGCTTGGAGGGGACGGTCCAAGAGACCCAGTACTTC,CASSLEGTVQETQYF
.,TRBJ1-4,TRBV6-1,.,TGTGCCAGCAGTGAGGTGGGGACAAAACTGTTTTTT,CASSEVGTKLFF
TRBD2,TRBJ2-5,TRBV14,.,TGTGCCAGCAGCCGGCGGGGGGGGCTAGAGACCCAGTACTTC,CASSRRGGLETQYF
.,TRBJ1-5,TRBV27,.,TGTGCCAGCAGTTTAGGAAGTCGGGGGGCGGTGGGTAGCAATCAGCCCCAGCATTTT,CASSLGSRGAVGSNQPQHF
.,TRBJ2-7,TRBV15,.,TGTGCCACCAGCAGAGATCTCGGTCAGGTGACCTACGAGCAGTACTTC,CATSRDLGQVTYEQYF
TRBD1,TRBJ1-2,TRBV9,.,TGTGCCAGCAGCGTAGCGACAGGGTTTGGCTATGGCTACACCTTC,CASSVATGFGYGYTF
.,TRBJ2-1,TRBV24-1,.,TGTGCCACCAGTTCAGCAGGCTCCTACAATGAGCAGTTCTTC,CATSSAGSYNEQFF
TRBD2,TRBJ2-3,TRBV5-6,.,TGTGCCAGCAGCTTGCGGGGGGCAGATACGCAGTATTTT,CASSLRGADTQYF
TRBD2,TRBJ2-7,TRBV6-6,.,TGTGCCAGCAGCGACGAAGCCGGGACTACCTACGAGCAGTACTTC,CASSDEAGTTYEQYF
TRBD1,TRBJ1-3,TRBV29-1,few,TGCAGCGGGGCAGACAGGGCTGGAAACACCATATATTTT,CSGADRAGNTIYF
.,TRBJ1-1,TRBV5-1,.,TGCGCCAGCAGCTCGGCAGCGGGCGCTGAAGCTTTCTTT,CASSSAAGAEAFF
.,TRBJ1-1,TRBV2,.,TGTGCCAGCAGTGAAGTAGGAGGTATCGCTTTCTTT,CASSEVGGIAFF
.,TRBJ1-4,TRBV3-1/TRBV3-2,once,TGTGCCAGCAGCCGTCCCGGTGGGGTAAATAATGAAAAACTGTTTTTT,CASSRPGGVNNEKLFF
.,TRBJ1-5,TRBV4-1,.,TGCGCCAGCAGCCAACCTACAGGGTCTAGAGGGAATCAGCCCCAGCATTTT,CASSQPTGSRGNQPQHF
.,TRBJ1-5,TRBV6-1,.,TGTGCCAGCAGTGAACCTCCCCGAAGCAATCAGCCCCAGCATTTT,CASSEPPRSNQPQHF
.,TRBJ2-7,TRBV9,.,TGTGCCAGCAGCGCAGCTCCCCGGGACACAGGGCAGTACTTC,CASSAAPRDTGQYF
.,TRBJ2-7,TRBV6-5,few,TGTGCCAGCAGTTCCTGGGCCTCAATGGAGCAGTACTTC,CASSSWASMEQYF
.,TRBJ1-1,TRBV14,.,TGTGCCAGCAGCCAAGAGGGGGTGGTGTACACTGAAGCTTTCTTT,CASSQEGVVYTEAFF
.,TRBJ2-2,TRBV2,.,TGTGCCAGCAGTGATAGGGTAGGGTGGTCCGGGGAGCTGTTTTTT,CASSDRVGWSGELFF
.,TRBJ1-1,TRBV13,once,TGTGCCAGCCGGCAAGTGAACACTGAAGCTTTCTTT,CASRQVNTEAFF
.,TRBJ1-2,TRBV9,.,TGTGCCAGCGCGAAGACGGAGACCTATGGCTACACCTTC,CASAKTETYGYTF
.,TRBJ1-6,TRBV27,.,TGTGCCAGCACCAGGAGGGGCGAATATAATTCACCCCTCCACTTT,CASTRRGEYNSPLHF
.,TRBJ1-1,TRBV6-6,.,TGTGCCAGCAGTTACTCGATTGGGAGAAGCGAAGCTTTCTTT,CASSYSIGRSEAFF
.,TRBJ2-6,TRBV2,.,TGTGCCAGCAGTGTGGTGACCAACGTCCTGACTTTC,CASSVVTNVLTF
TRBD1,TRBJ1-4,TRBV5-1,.,TGCGCCAGCAGCGACCTACGGACAGGGGGTCAGGAAAAACTGTTTTTT,CASSDLRTGGQEKLFF
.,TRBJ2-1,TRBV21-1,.,TGTGCCAGCAGCAAAGTCCAGCCATTCAATGAGCAGTTCTTC,CASSKVQPFNEQFF
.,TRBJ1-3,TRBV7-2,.,TGTGCCAGCAGCTTAGCCCCAGCCAAGGGAAACACCATATATTTT,CASSLAPAKGNTIYF
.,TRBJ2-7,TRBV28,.,TGTGCCAGCAGTTTAAAGGGAGTAAAGCGTACTACCCGCTACGAGCAGTACTTC,CASSLKGVKRTTRYEQYF
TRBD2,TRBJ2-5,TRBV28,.,TGTGCCAGCAGTCCCTCCGGGACTAGGCAAGAGACCCAGTACTTC,CASSPSGTRQETQYF